The next 12 T cell receptor beta chains were all read from a single sample in a study of T cell repertoires in ileal Crohn's disease. As for time point: inflamed ileum from the surgical specimen. TCRdb's copy holds only in-frame clones and misses some; the assay was immunoSEQ multiplex PCR. The table shows thousands of clones, with around 86% occurring only once. The sample consisted of ileal tissue. Every receptor here comes from an adult with Crohn's disease.

The J gene is TRBJ2-1, the V gene TRBV5-1; D uncertain. The CDR3 has 17 amino acids. The V gene's germline CDR1 is SGHRS and CDR2 YFSETQ. V lost 2 bases to trimming and J lost 5 bases, with 20 bases between them. CDR3 nucleotides: TGCGCCAGCAGCTTCAACCGCCCAGACCGGGCCGACAATGAGCAGTTCTTC. Its protein is CASSFNRPDRADNEQFF.

The chain has TRBV5-1 and TRBJ2-2; 7 positions match TRBD1. Germline CDR1 is SGHRS and CDR2 is YFSETQ. With V trimmed by 1 base and J by 4 bases, 7 bases remained unmatched. CDR3 size: 16 residues. This CDR3 is CASSLQTGIRTGELFF. The CDR3 DNA is TGCGCCAGCAGCTTGCAGACAGGGATTCGCACCGGGGAGCTGTTTTTT.

The CDR3 sequence is CASSFPRTRAPGNEQFF. CDR3 coding DNA: TGTGCCAGTAGCTTCCCGCGAACTAGGGCCCCCGGCAATGAGCAGTTCTTC. The V and J genes are TRBV19 and TRBJ2-1; maybe TRBD2 (5 bases). The germline V and J ends were trimmed by 6 bases and 6 bases, with 24 bases remaining between them. This CDR3 is built from 17 residues. The germline gives CDR1 LNHDA, CDR2 SQIVND (reference sequence).

The J gene is TRBJ1-1, the V gene TRBV27; a possible D gene is TRBD1 (6 bases). V was clipped by 3 bases and J by 3 bases, with 14 bases between them. The germline V gene encodes CDR1 MNHEY and CDR2 SMNVEV (reference sequence). CDR3 size: 15 residues. CDR3 sequence reads: CASSFRGPGDTEAFF. For the CDR3, the DNA is TGTGCCAGCAGTTTCAGGGGCCCCGGGGACACTGAAGCTTTCTTT.

The chain links TRBV5-8 to TRBJ1-5; D not certain. This CDR3 has 13 amino acids. Germline V gene lookup returns CDR1 SGHTS and CDR2 YDEGEE. The V gene lost 4 bases and the J gene lost 4 bases, with 9 bases spanning the gap. This chain's CDR3 is CASSRLGNQPQHF. In DNA, the CDR3 is TGTGCCAGCAGCCGCTTGGGAAATCAGCCCCAGCATTTT.

The chain recombines TRBV5-6 with TRBJ2-7; D perhaps matches TRBD1 (6 bases). The germline gives CDR1 SGHDT, CDR2 YYEEEE. Trimming left V 4 bases short and J 0 bases short, with 11 bases between. The CDR3 extends over 14 amino acids. CDR3 sequence reads: CASSLGQPSYEQYF. The CDR3 bases are TGTGCCAGCAGCCTAGGACAGCCCTCCTACGAGCAGTACTTC.

This clone was recorded once. The V call is TRBV2, the J call TRBJ1-6, with TRBD1 identical over 7 bases. The CDR3 is 14 residues long. Germline-derived CDR1 and CDR2 are SNHLY and FYNNEI. Trimming cost V 7 bases and J 7 bases; bases outside gene matches: 7. CDR3 sequence (DNA): TGTGCCAGCACTCGGACAGGAAAGAATTCACCCCTCCACTTT. Amino acid sequence: CASTRTGKNSPLHF.

The chain links TRBV5-1 to TRBJ2-1; TRBD2 agrees at 9 bases. The CDR3 consists of 15 residues. Trimming took 2 bases from V and 7 from J; bases not matched to a gene: 7. Per germline, CDR1 SGHRS and CDR2 YFSETQ. In DNA, the CDR3 is TGCGCCAGCAGCTTAAAGCTAGCGGGGAGAAATGAGCAGTTCTTC. As protein: CASSLKLAGRNEQFF.

V is TRBV29-1 and J is TRBJ2-1, with D uncertain. Germline V gene sequence: CDR1 SQVTM, CDR2 ANQGSEA. Trimming took off 1 base at V and 6 bases at J, with 7 bases between the two ends. The CDR3 is made up of 12 amino acids. The CDR3 sequence is CSVEGYSNEQFF. As DNA, the CDR3 is TGCAGCGTTGAAGGATACAGCAATGAGCAGTTCTTC.

The V gene is TRBV9, the J gene TRBJ2-1, with D possibly being TRBD2 (6 bases). CDR1 is SGDLS and CDR2 is YYNGEE in the germline V gene. The length of the CDR3 is 16 residues. Trimming took off 3 bases at V and 4 bases at J, with 17 bases between the two ends. CDR3 in amino acids: CASSAPSSEGYNEQFF. The DNA of the CDR3 is TGTGCCAGCAGCGCCCCTTCTAGCGAGGGTTACAATGAGCAGTTCTTC.

This chain uses TRBV7-8 with TRBJ1-2, with D possibly TRBD1 on 6 matching bases. The V gene's germline CDR1 is SGHVS and CDR2 FQNEAQ. The V and J ends lost 5 bases and 1 base respectively, with 8 bases between them. This CDR3 has 13 residues. The chain's CDR3 is CASSADSNYGYTF. The DNA for the CDR3 is TGTGCCAGCAGCGCGGACAGTAACTATGGCTACACCTTC. The full variable domain, with the rest looked up from reference TRBV7-8 and TRBJ1-2, is GAGVSQSPRYKVAKRGQDVALRCDPISGHVSLFWYQQALGQGPEFLTYFQNEAQLDKSGLPSDRFFAERPEGSVSTLKIQRTQQEDSAVYLCASSADSNYGYTFGSGTRLTVV.

V and J are TRBV6-6 and TRBJ1-6; D call uncertain. Trimming shortened V by 4 bases and J by 7 bases, and 5 bases separated the two germline ends. The CDR3 is made up of 12 amino acids. Per germline, CDR1 MNHNY and CDR2 SVGAGI (reference sequence). The CDR3 here is CASSSENSPLHF. CDR3 nucleotides: TGTGCCAGCAGTTCGGAAAATTCACCCCTCCACTTT.